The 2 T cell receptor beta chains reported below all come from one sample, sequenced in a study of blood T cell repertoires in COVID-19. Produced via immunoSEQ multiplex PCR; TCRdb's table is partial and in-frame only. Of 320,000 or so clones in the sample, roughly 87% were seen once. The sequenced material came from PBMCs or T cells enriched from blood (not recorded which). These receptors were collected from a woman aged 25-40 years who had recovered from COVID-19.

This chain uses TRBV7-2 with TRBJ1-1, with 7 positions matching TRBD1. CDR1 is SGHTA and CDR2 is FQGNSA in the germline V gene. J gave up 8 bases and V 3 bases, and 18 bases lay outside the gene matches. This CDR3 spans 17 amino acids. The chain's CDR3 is CASSFSRPGTVLFEAFF. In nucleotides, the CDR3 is TGTGCCAGCAGCTTTAGTCGACCCGGGACAGTGCTCTTCGAAGCTTTCTTT.

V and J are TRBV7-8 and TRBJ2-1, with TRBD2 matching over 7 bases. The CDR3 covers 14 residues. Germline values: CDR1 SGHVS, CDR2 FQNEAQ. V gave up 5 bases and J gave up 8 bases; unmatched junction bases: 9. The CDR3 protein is CASSARTSSDEQFF. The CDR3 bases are TGTGCCAGCAGCGCCCGGACTAGTTCAGATGAGCAGTTCTTC.